Below, 25 T cell receptor beta chains from the same sample are listed, as sequenced in a study of cytomegalovirus exposure and HLA in healthy donors. PCR primers comprised 60 Vbeta and 13 Jbeta primers. The table came from immunoSEQ multiplex PCR; TCRdb's copy has only in-frame clones and leaves some out. In the table there are tens of thousands of clones, roughly two thirds of which are singletons. Sequencing was done on a sample of PBMCs. Every receptor here comes from a woman aged 40 to 50 in good health and CMV-seropositive.

The chain joins TRBV27 to TRBJ1-2, with a tentative D call TRBD1 (5 bases). Germline V gene lookup returns CDR1 MNHEY and CDR2 SMNVEV (reference sequence). Deletions cut 1 base from V and 2 bases from J, with 11 bases between. This CDR3 comprises 15 residues. Here the CDR3 reads CASSLYQGWNYGYTF. In nucleotides, the CDR3 is TGTGCCAGCAGTTTATATCAGGGTTGGAACTATGGCTACACCTTC.

The CDR3 is CASSLASAGIEETQYF. CDR3 nucleotides: TGTGCCAGCAGCTTGGCCTCTGCGGGAATAGAGGAGACCCAGTACTTC. The V and J genes are TRBV5-8 and TRBJ2-5, with D perhaps TRBD2 (6 bases). Deletions cut 0 bases from V and 5 bases from J, with 17 bases between. The CDR3 is 16 residues long. The germline gives CDR1 SGHTS, CDR2 YDEGEE. Together with reference TRBV5-8 and TRBJ2-5, the CDR3 gives the full variable domain: EAGVTQSPTHLIKTRGQQATLRCSPISGHTSVYWYQQALGLGLQFLLWYDEGEERNRGNFPPRFSGRQFPNYSSELNVNALELEDSALYLCASSLASAGIEETQYFGPGTRLLVL.

J is TRBJ2-3 and V is TRBV7-9; D ambiguous. From germline, CDR1 is SEHNR and CDR2 FQNEAQ (reference sequence). V lost 6 bases and J 5 bases, leaving 15 bases between the germline ends. The CDR3 is made up of 14 amino acids. The CDR3 loop is CASSPRLGIDTQYF. The CDR3 DNA reads TGTGCCAGCAGTCCTAGGTTAGGAATAGATACGCAGTATTTT.

The chain carries TRBV5-6 and TRBJ1-5; D not resolved. The CDR3 has 13 residues. Trimming removed 4 bases from V and 6 bases from J, with 11 bases in between. Germline V CDR1 and CDR2: SGHDT, YYEEEE. The CDR3 region is CASSGFGAQPQHF. In nucleotides, the CDR3 is TGTGCCAGCAGCGGGTTTGGAGCTCAGCCCCAGCATTTT. Full variable domain (missing parts from reference TRBV5-6 and TRBJ1-5): DAGVTQSPTHLIKTRGQQVTLRCSPKSGHDTVSWYQQALGQGPQFIFQYYEEEERQRGNFPDRFSGHQFPNYSSELNVNALLLGDSALYLCASSGFGAQPQHFGDGTRLSIL.

V gene TRBV15 combines with J gene TRBJ2-2, with D possibly matching TRBD1 (5 bases). CDR1 LNHNV and CDR2 YYDKDF come from the germline V gene (reference sequence). V lost 1 base and J 4 bases, leaving 13 bases between the germline ends. The CDR3 runs 16 residues. CDR3 in DNA: TGTGCCACCAGCAGAGCATATGTCGACAGCACCGGGGAGCTGTTTTTT. Amino acids: CATSRAYVDSTGELFF.

The V call is TRBV5-1, the J call TRBJ2-7; TRBD1 aligns across 7 bases. The CDR3 is 12 amino acids. Germline V gene sequence: CDR1 SGHRS, CDR2 YFSETQ. With 9 bases clipped from V and 3 bases from J, the junction kept 6 bases outside the gene matches. In DNA, the CDR3 is TGCGCCAAAAGGGGACAGAACTACGAGCAGTACTTC. Translation: CAKRGQNYEQYF.

The sample holds one count of this clone. The chain combines TRBV6-1 with TRBJ2-1; 10 nucleotides align to TRBD2. The CDR3 has 18 amino acids. V shed 2 bases, J shed 4 bases, and the junction held 11 bases outside the gene matches. Germline V gives CDR1 MNHNS, CDR2 SASEGT. CDR3 protein: CASSEFGAGTSVYNEQFF. The CDR3 DNA sequence: TGTGCCAGCAGTGAATTTGGTGCCGGGACTAGCGTTTACAATGAGCAGTTCTTC.

This rearrangement joins TRBV6-1 to TRBJ1-4; possibly TRBD1 for D (5 bases). Trimming left V 3 bases short and J 0 bases short, with 11 bases between. Germline CDR1 reads MNHNS; CDR2 reads SASEGT. The CDR3 extends over 16 amino acids. The CDR3 region is CASSDFGGTTNEKLFF. DNA for the CDR3: TGTGCCAGCAGTGACTTCGGGGGAACAACTAATGAAAAACTGTTTTTT.

This chain connects TRBV27 to TRBJ2-7; the match to TRBD1 covers 11 bases. Germline V lookup: CDR1 MNHEY, CDR2 SMNVEV (reference sequence). There are 15 residues in the CDR3. V was pared by 6 bases and J by 2 bases, with 6 bases of the junction left unmatched. CDR3: CASRDRGRSPYEQYF. The CDR3 nucleotides are TGTGCCAGCAGGGACAGGGGGCGCAGCCCCTACGAGCAGTACTTC.

This sequence joins TRBV7-9 and TRBJ1-5; D not resolved. CDR1 and CDR2 (germline): SEHNR, FQNEAQ (reference sequence). The ends were cut back, 1 base at V and 1 base at J, with 8 bases in the middle. CDR3 length equals 15 residues. DNA for the CDR3: TGTGCCAGCAGCTTAGGGAGTGGAAGCAATCAGCCCCAGCATTTT. It is translated as CASSLGSGSNQPQHF.

The chain has TRBV6-5 and TRBJ1-5; D is ambiguous. Germline CDR1 and CDR2: MNHEY and SVGAGI. There are 14 residues in the CDR3. V was pared by 6 bases and J by 3 bases, with 12 bases between. CDR3 protein: CASRSHRNNQPQHF. The CDR3 bases are TGTGCCAGCAGGAGCCATAGAAACAATCAGCCCCAGCATTTT.

This chain joins TRBV30 and TRBJ1-6; the D is unclear. This CDR3 is 12 amino acids long. Germline values: CDR1 GTSNPN, CDR2 SVGIG (reference sequence). The V and J ends lost 2 bases and 6 bases respectively, with 5 bases between them. The CDR3 sequence is CAWSRANSPLHF. CDR3 in DNA: TGTGCCTGGAGTAGAGCTAATTCACCCCTCCACTTT.

This clone was detected only a few times. The rearrangement uses TRBV5-1 and TRBJ1-1; the D is unclear. In germline, CDR1 is SGHRS, CDR2 YFSETQ. V was cut by 4 bases and J by 3 bases, with 4 bases left in between. This CDR3 contains 11 residues. CDR3 in DNA: TGCGCCAGCAGCGGGCACACTGAAGCTTTCTTT. Its protein is CASSGHTEAFF.

The chain is built from TRBV19 and TRBJ1-2; 8 bases align to TRBD1. The CDR3 is 14 residues long. Unmatched junction bases numbered 10, after V lost 5 bases and J lost 8 bases. In germline, CDR1 is LNHDA, CDR2 SQIVND (reference sequence). The CDR3 coding sequence is TGTGCCAGTAGTCCCCTCGGCAGGGGGCTCGGCTACACCTTC. Amino acid sequence: CASSPLGRGLGYTF.

The V call is TRBV5-1, the J call TRBJ2-6; D remains ambiguous. Trimming stripped 4 bases from V and 9 bases from J, with 14 bases between. Germline CDR1 SGHRS, CDR2 YFSETQ. The CDR3 sequence is 14 residues long. This CDR3 is CASSPLPGDNVLTF. The CDR3 DNA is TGCGCCAGCAGCCCACTGCCGGGTGACAACGTCCTGACTTTC.

This clone turned up a few times. The V and J genes are TRBV7-2 and TRBJ1-2; 7 bases are a match to TRBD1. This CDR3 comprises 14 residues. Germline assignment: CDR1 SGHTA and CDR2 FQGNSA. Losses at the gene ends were 5 bases for V and 4 bases for J; bases not matched to a gene: 7. CDR3 sequence (DNA): TGTGCCAGCAGCGAAGGACAGGCTCTCTATGGCTACACCTTC. This encodes CASSEGQALYGYTF.

The gene calls are TRBV28 and TRBJ2-1, with 11 bases that match TRBD2. The junction had 5 bases not matched to a gene; V was cut back by 8 bases and J by 8 bases. This CDR3 contains 13 residues. The germline V gene encodes CDR1 MDHEN and CDR2 SYDVKM. CDR3 DNA: TGTGCCAGCTCTAGCGGGAGGACCCATGAGCAGTTCTTC. Its protein product is CASSSGRTHEQFF.

This clone came up once. DNA for the CDR3: TGTGCCTGGAGTTGGGACAGGGCTCCGTACTTC. Its protein is CAWSWDRAPYF. The chain recombines TRBV30 with TRBJ2-7, with 9 nucleotides matching TRBD1. CDR3 length equals 11 residues. CDR1 and CDR2 (germline): GTSNPN, SVGIG (reference sequence). The J segment lost 12 bases and the V segment lost 2 bases, leaving 5 bases of the junction unmatched.

V and J are TRBV4-1 and TRBJ2-5; 7 nucleotides align to TRBD2. The ends lost 2 bases at V and 5 bases at J; junction bases unmatched: 14. This CDR3 contains 17 residues. Germline V gives CDR1 MGHRA, CDR2 YSYEKL. This CDR3 reads CASSQRFERGYRETQYF. In DNA, the CDR3 is TGCGCCAGCAGCCAAAGGTTTGAGCGGGGATATCGGGAGACCCAGTACTTC.

The J gene is TRBJ2-4, the V gene TRBV15; the D gene is possibly TRBD2 (6 bases). From germline, CDR1 is LNHNV and CDR2 YYDKDF (reference sequence). The CDR3 has 15 amino acids. Between the trimmed V and J ends, which lost 2 bases and 5 bases, there was a span of 13 bases. The CDR3 region is CATSRYRDWENIQYF. The CDR3, as DNA: TGTGCCACCAGCAGATACCGGGACTGGGAAAACATTCAGTACTTC.

Comment on this clone: Compared with germline, one end of the junction differs, possibly owing to a read error. The chain joins TRBV2 to TRBJ1-1; no clear D gene. This CDR3 has 13 amino acids. Looked up from germline, CDR1 is SNHLY and CDR2 is FYNNEI. The CDR3 reads CASREEEGTEAFF. The CDR3, as DNA: TGTGCCAGCAGAGAAGAAGAGGGCACTGAAGCTTTCTTT. The whole variable domain, filled in from reference TRBV2 and TRBJ1-1, reads EPEVTQTPSHQVTQMGQEVILRCVPISNHLYFYWYRQILGQKVEFLVSFYNNEISEKSEIFDDQFSVERPDGSNFTLKIRSTKLEDSAMYFCASREEEGTEAFFGQGTRLTVV.

This sequence joins TRBV5-6 and TRBJ1-2, with 12 positions matching TRBD1. Germline V gene sequence: CDR1 SGHDT, CDR2 YYEEEE. V dropped 3 bases and J dropped 5; count of bases not matched to a gene: 8. This CDR3 has 16 residues. The CDR3 is CASSSMTGQGAYGYTF. DNA of the CDR3: TGTGCCAGCAGCTCGATGACGGGACAGGGGGCTTATGGCTACACCTTC.

J is TRBJ2-7 and V is TRBV10-3; the D is unclear. Germline lookup yields CDR1 ENHRY and CDR2 SYGVKD. CDR3 length: 15 amino acids. Trimming removed 2 bases from V and 0 bases from J, with 11 bases in between. In DNA, the CDR3 is TGTGCCATCAGTGAGGACATTCCCAGCTCCTACGAGCAGTACTTC. Protein product: CAISEDIPSSYEQYF.

The J gene is TRBJ2-1, the V gene TRBV5-1; 9 bases map to TRBD2. This CDR3 region has 15 residues. J was trimmed by 6 bases and V by 0 bases; bases with no gene match: 4. The germline V gene has CDR1 SGHRS and CDR2 YFSETQ. In DNA, the CDR3 is TGCGCCAGCAGCTTGGTTGCGGGAGGGGGCAATGAGCAGTTCTTC. Amino acids: CASSLVAGGGNEQFF.

In regard to this clone: A far larger clone lies a single base away; this is likely a read error. The CDR3: CASSQDATGSTEAFF. In nucleotides, the CDR3 is TGCGCCAGCAGCCAAGACGCGACAGGGAGCACTGAAGCTTTCTTT. The genes are TRBV4-1 and TRBJ1-1; 7 bases fit TRBD1. From germline, CDR1 is MGHRA and CDR2 YSYEKL. Trimming cost V 0 bases and J 4 bases; bases outside gene matches: 5. The CDR3 totals 15 residues.